The source of this T cell receptor (beta chain) is a study of cytomegalovirus exposure and HLA in healthy donors. CDR1 is SEHNR, CDR2 FQNEAQ, per germline (reference sequence). Losses at the gene ends were 0 bases for V and 0 bases for J; bases not matched to a gene: 8. CDR3 length: 19 residues. The PCR ran on 60 Vbeta and 13 Jbeta primers. Produced via immunoSEQ multiplex PCR; TCRdb's table is partial and in-frame only. The table shows about 150,000 clones, with 60% to 85% occurring only once. The rearrangement joins TRBV7-9 to TRBJ2-6; 7 nucleotides line up with TRBD1. The material sequenced was PBMCs. The receptor comes from a man aged 35 to 55 in good health and CMV-seropositive. CDR3 in DNA: TGTGCCAGCAGCTTAGCCAGGGGGACAGTTGGCTCTGGGGCCAACGTCCTGACTTTC. Translated: CASSLARGTVGSGANVLTF.